One and the same sample provided the 12 T cell receptor beta chains below, sequenced in a study of T cell responses to AZD1222 COVID-19 vaccine. Some clones are missing from TCRdb's copy, which holds only in-frame ones; the method was immunoSEQ multiplex PCR. The data contain tens of thousands of clones, 91% of them singletons. This material consisted of peripheral blood, taken 28 days after the second AZD1222 dose. These TCRs come from an adult who received the AZD1222 COVID-19 vaccine.

This clone was observed a handful of times. The rearrangement links TRBV6-5 to TRBJ1-5; D ambiguous. Per the germline V gene, CDR1 is MNHEY and CDR2 is SVGAGI. The CDR3 is 13 amino acids. Trimming cost V 6 bases and J 8 bases, with 14 bases left between them. The CDR3 DNA reads as TGTGCCAGCAGATTAGAGACGGTCGAGCCCCAGCATTTT. Its protein is CASRLETVEPQHF.

The chain recombines TRBV3-1 (or the pseudogene TRBV3-2) with TRBJ1-2, with 9 bases fitting TRBD1. Germline trimming cut 3 bases from V and 8 bases from J; bases unmatched to any gene: 13. The CDR3 extends over 16 amino acids. The germline V gene has CDR1 LGHDT and CDR2 YNNKEL (reference sequence). The CDR3 bases are TGTGCCAGCAGCCACCCACGGACCGGGACAGGGAACGGCTACACCTTC. Its protein is CASSHPRTGTGNGYTF.

The rearrangement links TRBV11-2 to TRBJ1-2; a possible D gene is TRBD1 (6 bases). The V gene's germline CDR1 is SGHAT and CDR2 FQNNGV. This CDR3 region has 14 residues. Trimming took 5 bases from V and 5 from J, leaving 15 bases between them. CDR3 DNA: TGTGCCAGCAGCGCCGAAGGGGGAGGTTATGGCTACACCTTC. Translation: CASSAEGGGYGYTF.

The V call is TRBV28, the J call TRBJ2-1; TRBD2 agrees at 7 bases. V shed 4 bases and J 2 bases; nucleotides not matched to a gene: 11. The CDR3 contains 17 residues. In germline, CDR1 is MDHEN, CDR2 SYDVKM. The CDR3 DNA reads as TGTGCCAGCAGTTCCTCGGGAGGCCCGACACCCTACAATGAGCAGTTCTTC. It yields the protein CASSSSGGPTPYNEQFF.

This chain links TRBV28 with TRBJ1-5; D gene unclear. Trimming left V 5 bases short and J 3 bases short, with 5 bases between. This CDR3 region has 12 residues. Germline CDR1 is MDHEN and CDR2 is SYDVKM. The CDR3 DNA reads TGTGCCAGCAGTCTATTCAATCAGCCCCAGCATTTT. It translates to CASSLFNQPQHF.

This chain joins TRBV21-1 and TRBJ2-2. TRBV21-1 is listed as a pseudogene. This CDR3 is 14 amino acids long. CDR3 nucleotides: TGTGCCAGCAGCAAAGCGGGGGGCCCCGGGGAGCTGTTTTTT. The encoded protein is CASSKAGGPGELFF.

J is TRBJ2-5 and V is TRBV5-1; TRBD2 is a possible D gene (5 bases). The V gene lost 4 bases and the J gene lost 2 bases, with 9 bases spanning the gap. Germline CDR1 is SGHRS and CDR2 is YFSETQ. CDR3 length: 13 amino acids. CDR3 amino acids: CASSPGKQETQYF. CDR3 coding DNA: TGCGCCAGCAGCCCCGGGAAGCAAGAGACCCAGTACTTC.

The genes are TRBV5-6 and TRBJ1-4, with 8 bases fitting TRBD1. After removal of 3 bases from V and 6 bases from J, the junction contained 10 bases not matched to a gene. Germline CDR1 SGHDT, CDR2 YYEEEE. The length of the CDR3 is 16 residues. CDR3 residues: CASSYLDRGSYEKLFF. CDR3 sequence (DNA): TGTGCCAGCAGCTACCTTGACAGGGGTTCATATGAAAAACTGTTTTTT.

This sequence joins TRBV18 and TRBJ2-5; D possibly corresponds to TRBD2 (6 bases). Germline V gene sequence: CDR1 KGHSH, CDR2 LQKENI. Trimming took off 4 bases at V and 3 bases at J, with 9 bases between the two ends. The CDR3 contains 13 residues. As DNA, the CDR3 is TGTGCCAGCTCACGACGACTAGAAGAGACCCAGTACTTC. Its protein is CASSRRLEETQYF.

The chain couples TRBV20-1 to TRBJ2-2; 14 bases are shared with TRBD2. The CDR3 runs to 17 residues. V shed 3 bases and J 5 bases; nucleotides not matched to a gene: 8. Germline CDR1 reads DFQATT; CDR2 reads SNEGSKA (reference sequence). The CDR3 nucleotides are TGCAGTGCTAGTCGGGGACTAGCGGGAGTAAGGACCGGGGAGCTGTTTTTT. Its translation is CSASRGLAGVRTGELFF.

This sequence joins TRBV5-4 and TRBJ2-3; D remains unclear. Germline V gives CDR1 SGHNT, CDR2 YYREEE (reference sequence). The CDR3 is 13 residues long. V shed 5 bases and J shed 2 bases, with 9 bases lying between them. CDR3 in DNA: TGTGCCAGCAGTTCTATTACCACAGATACGCAGTATTTT. Amino acids: CASSSITTDTQYF.

This rearrangement joins TRBV30 to TRBJ2-3, with D unresolved. The CDR3 runs 14 residues. CDR1 and CDR2 from the germline V gene are GTSNPN and SVGIG (reference sequence). Deletions cut 0 bases from V and 1 base from J, with 8 bases between. The CDR3 is CAWSVSPGTDTQYF. The CDR3 DNA reads TGTGCCTGGAGTGTATCTCCAGGCACAGATACGCAGTATTTT.